This T cell receptor beta chain comes out of a study of blood T cell repertoires in COVID-19. Germline V CDR1 and CDR2: LGHNT, FRNRAP. J was trimmed by 2 bases and V by 2 bases; bases with no gene match: 8. The CDR3 sequence is 16 residues long. TCRdb keeps only in-frame clones here, not all; method: immunoSEQ multiplex PCR. The table lists approximately 190,000 clones, approximately 81% of them singletons, with less than 20% in the top ten. The sequence came from a human donor in a cohort sampled during active COVID-19. Material: peripheral blood. This sequence joins TRBV12-5 and TRBJ2-5, with TRBD2 matching over 7 bases. Here the CDR3 DNA reads TGTGCTAGTGGTTTGCCAACGGTGGGGGGGCAAGAGACCCAGTACTTC. Residues: CASGLPTVGGQETQYF.